The rows below give T cell receptor beta chains drawn from one sample of a study of CD4 T cells in relation to SARS-CoV-2 and coronaviruses. This table comes from immunoSEQ multiplex PCR, and its TCRdb copy is limited to in-frame clones, with some not included. The sample consists of about 12,000 clones, roughly three quarters of them appearing once. No antigen has been identified for these receptors. Sequencing was done on a sample of CD4+ T cells from PBMCs, cultured in vitro. The receptors stem from a human donor in good health. The CDR3 runs from the conserved cysteine through the conserved F or W.

j_call | v_call | cdr3_aa
TRBJ2-7 | TRBV28 | CASSFGEQYF
TRBJ2-7 | TRBV21-1 | CASSKDGTGVYEQYF
TRBJ1-4 | TRBV5-1 | CASSLGRATNEKLFF
TRBJ1-5 | TRBV6-1 | CASSEQTGGGHQPQHF
TRBJ1-1 | TRBV5-1 | CASSLAPRGGQALEAFF
TRBJ1-5 | TRBV4-1 | CASSQLLGQGPYSNQPQHF
TRBJ1-1 | TRBV5-1 | CASSTRTGTNTEAFF
TRBJ2-1 | TRBV5-1 | CASSLQGADEQFF
TRBJ1-4 | TRBV18 | CASSPREGRSEKLFF
TRBJ1-5 | TRBV12-5 | CASGFDNQPQHF
TRBJ2-3 | TRBV5-4 | CASSLANGDTQYF
TRBJ1-1 | TRBV15 | CATTPGGTEAFF
TRBJ2-6 | TRBV7-3 | CASSSTGAGANVLTF
TRBJ2-1 | TRBV7-9 | CASSLGGMVNEQFF
TRBJ2-5 | TRBV5-1 | CASSFTGGVETQYF
TRBJ2-7 | TRBV9 | CASSVAFTGSEQYF
TRBJ2-5 | TRBV5-1 | CASSFTRGTSGSELETQYF
TRBJ2-6 | TRBV7-6 | CASSFSGLLPSGANVLTF
TRBJ1-1 | TRBV7-9 | CASSYQGLAEAFF
TRBJ2-7 | TRBV3-1/TRBV3-2 | CASSQGSDRVYEQYF
TRBJ2-7 | TRBV5-6 | CASSSYGTSYEQYF
TRBJ2-7 | TRBV7-9 | CASSLGGGGGSEQYF
TRBJ2-1 | TRBV3-1/TRBV3-2 | CASSPRLAGSNEQFF
TRBJ2-1 | TRBV6-5 | CATRRRDTYNEQFF
TRBJ1-2 | TRBV19 | CASSMGEGIYGYTF
TRBJ2-5 | TRBV3-1/TRBV3-2 | CASSQERETQYF
TRBJ2-1 | TRBV24-1 | CATSDDTRADEQFF
TRBJ2-1 | TRBV7-3 | CASSRSGTNYNEQFF
TRBJ2-1 | TRBV2 | CASTLVGDIFYNEQFF
TRBJ2-1 | TRBV12-5 | CASGLVLGQGYNEQFF
TRBJ2-7 | TRBV3-1/TRBV3-2 | CASSQGGLAGYSYEQYF
TRBJ2-5 | TRBV18 | CASSPQTGLETQYF
TRBJ2-3 | TRBV27 | CASSLTGRSTDTQYF
TRBJ2-7 | TRBV4-1 | CASSQEGRHEQYF
TRBJ1-2 | TRBV30 | CAWSRQLDYGYTF